This passage covers 9 T cell receptor beta chains from one sample sequenced in a study of cytomegalovirus exposure and HLA in healthy donors. The PCR made use of 60 Vbeta and 13 Jbeta primers. Only in-frame clones appear in the TCRdb table, and some are missing; sequencing was by immunoSEQ multiplex PCR. The sample shows about 190,000 clones, more than 75% of them seen only once. The sample was PBMCs. These receptors were obtained from a woman younger than 35 in good health and CMV-seronegative.

This rearrangement joins TRBV6-1 to TRBJ1-6; 7 positions match TRBD1. This CDR3 contains 15 residues. CDR1 MNHNS and CDR2 SASEGT come from the germline V gene. The V and J ends lost 6 bases and 8 bases, in that order; junction bases with no gene match: 10. The chain's CDR3 is CASRVPGGEHSPLHF. CDR3 DNA: TGTGCCAGCAGGGTCCCAGGGGGTGAGCATTCACCCCTCCACTTT.

This chain uses TRBV5-1 with TRBJ1-5; D is possibly TRBD1 (5 bases). This CDR3 spans 16 amino acids. From germline, CDR1 is SGHRS and CDR2 YFSETQ. Trimming left V 3 bases short and J 2 bases short, with 15 bases between. CDR3 residues: CASSWGGGEGNQPQHF. DNA of the CDR3: TGCGCCAGCAGCTGGGGCGGGGGAGAGGGCAATCAGCCCCAGCATTTT.

This chain joins TRBV7-2 and TRBJ2-3; tentative D call: TRBD1 (5 bases). Trimming shortened V by 7 bases and J by 0 bases, and 14 bases separated the two germline ends. The V gene's germline CDR1 is SGHTA and CDR2 FQGNSA. The CDR3 covers 15 residues. The CDR3 loop is CASTWGGASTDTQYF. CDR3 coding DNA: TGTGCCAGCACCTGGGGCGGTGCTAGCACAGATACGCAGTATTTT.

This chain links TRBV7-9 with TRBJ1-2; possible D gene TRBD1, 5 bases. The germline gives CDR1 SEHNR, CDR2 FQNEAQ (reference sequence). V lost 5 bases, J lost 4 bases, and 11 bases lay in between. The CDR3 has 13 residues. CDR3 region: CASSLGQGYGYTF. The CDR3 DNA reads as TGTGCCAGCAGCCTCGGCCAGGGCTATGGCTACACCTTC. The complete variable domain, with remaining parts taken from reference TRBV7-9 and TRBJ1-2, reads DTGVSQNPRHKITKRGQNVTFRCDPISEHNRLYWYRQTLGQGPEFLTYFQNEAQLEKSRLLSDRFSAERPKGSFSTLEIQRTEQGDSAMYLCASSLGQGYGYTFGSGTRLTVV.

The CDR3 DNA reads as TGTGCCAGCAGTATTACATGGGCGGGCTACGAGCAGTACTTC. Its translation: CASSITWAGYEQYF. The chain couples TRBV2 to TRBJ2-7; D is possibly TRBD2 (5 bases). The CDR3 totals 14 residues. V gave up 5 bases and J gave up 3 bases, with 14 bases separating them. The germline V gene encodes CDR1 SNHLY and CDR2 FYNNEI.

This clone occurred once. This rearrangement joins TRBV10-2 to TRBJ1-1, with TRBD1 matching over 8 bases. CDR1 is WSHSY and CDR2 is SAAADI in the germline V gene. V dropped 1 base and J dropped 2; count of bases not matched to a gene: 3. The CDR3 length is 15 residues. CDR3 sequence reads: CASSEFRGLNTEAFF. The CDR3 DNA reads as TGCGCCAGCAGTGAGTTCAGGGGGCTTAACACTGAAGCTTTCTTT.

This clone was seen more than once but under ten times. The chain recombines TRBV6-5 with TRBJ1-6; possibly TRBD1 for D (5 bases). This CDR3 spans 16 amino acids. The germline gives CDR1 MNHEY, CDR2 SVGAGI. The germline V and J ends were trimmed by 3 bases and 13 bases, with 22 bases remaining between them. CDR3 sequence (DNA): TGTGCCAGCAGTTATGGGGGGTGGACGTTAGGGATTCCCCTCCACTTT. The encoded protein is CASSYGGWTLGIPLHF.

This chain uses TRBV6-1 with TRBJ1-1; D is ambiguous. The ends were cut back, 7 bases at V and 0 bases at J, with 9 bases in the middle. The germline CDR1 and CDR2 sequences are MNHNS and SASEGT. The CDR3 is 13 residues long. In DNA form, the CDR3 reads TGTGCCAGCACCGAGACACTGAACACTGAAGCTTTCTTT. Translating gives CASTETLNTEAFF.

The CDR3 region is CASSSGGQGWYEQFF. Here the CDR3 DNA reads TGTGCCAGCAGTTCAGGGGGACAGGGTTGGTATGAGCAGTTCTTC. The J gene is TRBJ2-1, the V gene TRBV7-2, with 9 bases identical to TRBD1. With V trimmed by 6 bases and J by 8 bases, 11 bases remained unmatched. The CDR3 is made up of 15 amino acids. CDR1 is SGHTA, CDR2 FQGNSA, per germline.